Below are 14 T cell receptor beta chains sequenced from a single sample in a study of T cell repertoires in cytomegalovirus infection (dated by TCRdb to between 2019 and 2020). Sequencing relied on an Illumina HiSeq 1500. TCRdb took the public reads, trimmed them with fastp at Q25, ran MiXCR for clone calling and kept in-frame beta chains. Merged by CDR3 protein, the rows form single entries marked with the most common genes and DNA. Present in this sample are 200,000 to 300,000 distinct CDR3 sequences, more than 9% of which were seen just once. The leading ten clones occupy 1.6% of the sample. Material for sequencing was PBMCs. The receptor source for this set is a human donor in good health (CMV status not recorded). Some clones in this sample may be carry-over from other donors' samples.

The table lists this clonotype with many counts. The chain combines TRBV20-1 with TRBJ2-1; 8 bases line up with TRBD2. The V and J ends lost 1 base and 5 bases, in that order; junction bases with no gene match: 4. The CDR3 is made up of 14 amino acids. Germline V gene sequence: CDR1 DFQATT, CDR2 SNEGSKA (reference sequence). The CDR3 DNA reads TGCAGTGCTAGAGGGACTAGCCGTGACAATGAGCAGTTCTTC. This sequence encodes CSARGTSRDNEQFF.

This clonotype was detected many times. This sequence joins TRBV4-2 and TRBJ2-1; the match to TRBD2 covers 10 bases. The CDR3 consists of 16 residues. The V segment lost 0 bases and the J segment 7 bases; nucleotides outside the gene matches: 6. CDR1 is LGHNA and CDR2 is YNFKEQ in the germline V gene. The CDR3 DNA is TGTGCCAGCAGCCAAGATCCCAGCGGGGGGGCTAATGAGCAGTTCTTC. Translated, it gives CASSQDPSGGANEQFF.

This clonotype was counted many times. The V gene is TRBV28, the J gene TRBJ1-5, with D possibly TRBD1 on 6 matching bases. Trimming took 8 bases from V and 1 from J, leaving 12 bases between them. Germline V gene sequence: CDR1 MDHEN, CDR2 SYDVKM. The CDR3 contains 14 residues. The CDR3 bases are TGTGCCAGCTCGCTGAGGGGGAGCAATCAGCCCCAGCATTTT. Translation: CASSLRGSNQPQHF.

A word on this clonotype: This may be a read error: a much more frequent sequence differs by one nucleotide. CDR3 region: CASSHRDPRQYF. DNA of the CDR3: TGTGCCAGCAGCCACCGGGACCCTCGGCAGTATTTT. J is TRBJ2-3 and V is TRBV11-1; D may be TRBD1 or TRBD2 (5 bases each). Trimming took 5 bases from V and 11 from J, leaving 14 bases between them. Germline V gene lookup returns CDR1 SGHAT and CDR2 FQDESV (reference sequence). The CDR3 has 12 residues. The whole variable domain, filled in from reference TRBV11-1 and TRBJ2-3, reads EAEVAQSPRYKITEKSQAVAFWCDPISGHATLYWYRQILGQGPELLVQFQDESVVDDSQLPKDRFSAERLKGVDSTLKIQPAELGDSAMYLCASSHRDPRQYFGPGTRLTVL.

This sequence joins TRBV4-3 and TRBJ2-5; tentative D call: TRBD2 (7 bases). This CDR3 is 14 amino acids long. The V and J ends lost 1 base and 5 bases respectively, with 11 bases between them. Germline-derived CDR1 and CDR2 are LGHNA and YSLEER. CDR3 coding DNA: TGCGCCAGCAGCCAAGGAGGGGGGGGCGAGACCCAGTACTTC. Amino acids: CASSQGGGGETQYF.

The sample holds a few counts of this clonotype. V is TRBV20-1 and J is TRBJ2-5; 8 nucleotides align to TRBD1. V was clipped by 4 bases and J by 5 bases; unmatched bases: 9. Germline loops: CDR1 DFQATT, CDR2 SNEGSKA (reference sequence). The CDR3 runs 14 residues. The CDR3: CSATDRGFTETQYF. In DNA form, the CDR3 reads TGCAGTGCTACAGACAGGGGTTTTACGGAGACCCAGTACTTC.

This clonotype turned up a few times. The V call is TRBV6-5, the J call TRBJ1-2; no clear D. The length of the CDR3 is 13 residues. The germline V gene has CDR1 MNHEY and CDR2 SVGAGI. This CDR3 is CAKWEARGYGYTF. The CDR3 coding sequence is TGTGCAAAGTGGGAGGCGCGCGGCTATGGCTACACCTTC.

The rearrangement links TRBV20-1 to TRBJ2-3; 9 bases match TRBD2. The V segment lost 1 base and the J segment 2 bases; nucleotides outside the gene matches: 7. This CDR3 is built from 16 residues. Germline CDR1 and CDR2: DFQATT and SNEGSKA (reference sequence). CDR3 nucleotide sequence: TGCAGTGCTAGAGGCATGACTAGCGGACTCACAGATACGCAGTATTTT. Translation: CSARGMTSGLTDTQYF.

This chain links TRBV7-9 with TRBJ2-1, with TRBD2 matching over 15 bases. CDR3 length: 17 residues. CDR1 and CDR2 (germline): SEHNR, FQNEAQ (reference sequence). The junction had 12 bases not matched to a gene; V was cut back by 5 bases and J by 10 bases. The CDR3 nucleotides read TGTGCCAGCAGCCCGACTCAGGGACTAGCGGGAGGAGGAGAGCAGTTCTTC. Amino acids: CASSPTQGLAGGGEQFF.

This clonotype came up a few times. The V and J genes are TRBV11-2 and TRBJ2-2; perhaps D is TRBD1 or TRBD2 (6 bases each). CDR1 and CDR2 (germline): SGHAT, FQNNGV. This CDR3 is built from 14 residues. The V end lost 1 base, the J end lost 9 bases, and 12 bases lay between the germline ends. The CDR3 is CASSLAGAERELFF. The CDR3 DNA is TGTGCCAGCAGCTTAGCGGGGGCCGAGAGGGAGCTGTTTTTT. Variable domain in full (rest from reference TRBV11-2 and TRBJ2-2): EAGVAQSPRYKIIEKRQSVAFWCNPISGHATLYWYQQILGQGPKLLIQFQNNGVVDDSQLPKDRFSAERLKGVDSTLKIQPAKLEDSAVYLCASSLAGAERELFFGEGSRLTVL.

This clonotype has ten or more counts. V usage is TRBV7-2 and J usage is TRBJ2-2; 7 bases match TRBD2. CDR3 length equals 15 residues. Germline-derived CDR1 and CDR2 are SGHTA and FQGNSA. V gave up 4 bases and J gave up 8 bases; unmatched junction bases: 10. CDR3 sequence reads: CASSSNAGERGELFF. CDR3 in DNA: TGTGCCAGCAGCTCCAACGCGGGGGAAAGGGGGGAGCTGTTTTTT.

The table lists this clonotype with a few counts. The gene calls are TRBV28 and TRBJ2-7, with 8 bases that match TRBD2. The germline V gene has CDR1 MDHEN and CDR2 SYDVKM. V lost 6 bases to trimming and J lost 2 bases; unmatched junction nucleotides: 6. The CDR3 extends over 14 amino acids. This CDR3 is CASSPSGGTYEQYF. The CDR3 DNA reads as TGTGCCAGCAGCCCGTCGGGAGGGACCTACGAGCAGTACTTC.

A few counts support this clonotype. The chain carries TRBV6-5 and TRBJ1-2; weak D call: TRBD1 (5 bases). Germline V CDR1 and CDR2: MNHEY, SVGAGI. The V and J ends lost 2 bases and 4 bases respectively, with 11 bases between them. This CDR3 has 14 residues. This CDR3 reads CASSYRGRAYGYTF. The CDR3 DNA is TGTGCCAGCAGTTACCGGGGCAGAGCCTATGGCTACACCTTC.

This clonotype was observed a few times. The chain couples TRBV19 to TRBJ1-5; 10 bases are a match to TRBD1. The CDR3 length is 15 residues. J was trimmed by 6 bases and V by 1 base; bases with no gene match: 3. The germline V gene encodes CDR1 LNHDA and CDR2 SQIVND (reference sequence). CDR3 sequence (DNA): TGTGCCAGTAGTATAGGGACAGGGGGTGCTCAGCCCCAGCATTTT. Translated, it gives CASSIGTGGAQPQHF.